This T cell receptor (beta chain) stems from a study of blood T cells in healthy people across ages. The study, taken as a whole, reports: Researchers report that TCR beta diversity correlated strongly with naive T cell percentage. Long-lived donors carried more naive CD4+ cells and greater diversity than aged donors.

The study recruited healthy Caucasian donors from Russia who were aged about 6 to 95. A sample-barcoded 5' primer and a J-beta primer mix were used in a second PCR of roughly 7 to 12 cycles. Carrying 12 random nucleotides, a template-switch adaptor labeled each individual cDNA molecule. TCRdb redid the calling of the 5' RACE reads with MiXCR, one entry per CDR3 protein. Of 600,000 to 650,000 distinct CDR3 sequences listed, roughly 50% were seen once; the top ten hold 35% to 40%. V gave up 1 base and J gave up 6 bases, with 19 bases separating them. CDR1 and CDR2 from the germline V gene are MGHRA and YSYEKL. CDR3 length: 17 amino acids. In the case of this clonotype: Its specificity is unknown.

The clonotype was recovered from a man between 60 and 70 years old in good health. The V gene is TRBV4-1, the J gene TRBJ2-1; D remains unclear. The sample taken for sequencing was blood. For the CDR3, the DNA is TGCGCCAGCAGCCAAGCCCCATCGGTAGGGCCGGGCAATGAGCAGTTCTTC. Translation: CASSQAPSVGPGNEQFF.